These 14 T cell receptor beta chains were sequenced from one sample in a study of shared clonotypes between healthy human individuals. CD8 cells regarded as naive lacked CD45RO, were positively chosen for CCR7, and omitted terminally differentiated effector memory CD45RA+ cells. This table comes from immunoSEQ multiplex PCR, and its TCRdb copy is limited to in-frame clones, with some not included. The sample has 2 million or so clones, around 96% seen once. Material: naive CD8+ T cells sorted from blood. All receptors derive from a man younger than 35 in good health.

V usage is TRBV27 and J usage is TRBJ2-7; TRBD2 aligns across 9 bases. The CDR3 has 14 amino acids. The junction had 6 bases not matched to a gene; V was cut back by 4 bases and J by 5 bases. Germline V gene data show CDR1 as MNHEY and CDR2 as SMNVEV (reference sequence). CDR3 nucleotides: TGTGCCAGCAGTTGGTTAGCGGGAGCAAACGAGCAGTACTTC. Residues: CASSWLAGANEQYF.

The V and J genes are TRBV5-1 and TRBJ1-5, with D unclear. In germline, CDR1 is SGHRS, CDR2 YFSETQ. With 0 bases removed from V and 1 base from J, the gap between germline ends came to 8 bases. The CDR3 extends over 15 amino acids. DNA for the CDR3: TGCGCCAGCAGCTTGGAGCACAGCAGCAATCAGCCCCAGCATTTT. This codes for CASSLEHSSNQPQHF.

Worth noting for this clone: This specimen includes other DNA sequences encoding the same CDR3. The chain uses TRBV11-2 and TRBJ2-7; D perhaps matches TRBD1 (5 bases). Germline V gene sequence: CDR1 SGHAT, CDR2 FQNNGV. Between the trimmed V and J ends, which lost 5 bases and 4 bases, there was a span of 9 bases. The CDR3 runs to 12 residues. CDR3 in amino acids: CASSLDSYEQYF. CDR3 nucleotide sequence: TGTGCCAGCAGCCTTGACAGTTACGAGCAGTACTTC.

This chain links TRBV28 with TRBJ2-4; 8 bases fit TRBD1. CDR1 is MDHEN and CDR2 is SYDVKM in the germline V gene. V was clipped by 6 bases and J by 1 base; unmatched bases: 11. This CDR3 has 17 amino acids. The chain's CDR3 is CASSTALRDRAKNIQYF. The CDR3 nucleotides read TGTGCCAGCAGCACCGCCCTCCGGGACAGGGCCAAAAACATTCAGTACTTC.

This chain uses TRBV10-2 with TRBJ2-2; perhaps D is TRBD1 or TRBD2 (5 bases each). Trimming took 3 bases from V and 6 from J, leaving 8 bases between them. Germline assignment: CDR1 WSHSY and CDR2 SAAADI. This CDR3 contains 13 residues. The CDR3 nucleotides are TGCGCCAGCAGTGACGGGGCCCCCGGGGAGCTGTTTTTT. Its translation is CASSDGAPGELFF.

The chain recombines TRBV30 with TRBJ2-2, with a tentative D call TRBD1 (6 bases). Germline lookup yields CDR1 GTSNPN and CDR2 SVGIG (reference sequence). Trimming took 4 bases from V and 7 from J, leaving 13 bases between them. CDR3 length equals 13 residues. The CDR3 loop reads CAWTFGRGGELFF. CDR3 nucleotide sequence: TGTGCCTGGACGTTCGGCAGGGGCGGGGAGCTGTTTTTT.

The rearrangement links TRBV7-9 to TRBJ2-7; D perhaps matches TRBD1 (6 bases). V was cut by 4 bases and J by 5 bases, with 21 bases left in between. The CDR3 covers 16 residues. The V gene's germline CDR1 is SEHNR and CDR2 FQNEAQ (reference sequence). The CDR3 is CASSSVEPGHSDEQYF. The DNA for the CDR3 is TGTGCCAGCAGCTCAGTGGAGCCGGGACATAGCGACGAGCAGTACTTC.

V is TRBV2 and J is TRBJ1-1; tentative D call: TRBD1 (5 bases). Trimming removed 3 bases from V and 11 bases from J, with 13 bases in between. The CDR3 runs 12 residues. Germline V CDR1 and CDR2: SNHLY, FYNNEI. CDR3 sequence reads: CASSDAGPGAFF. Written as DNA, the CDR3 is TGTGCCAGCAGTGATGCAGGGCCAGGGGCTTTCTTT.

About this clone itself: Additional DNA sequences in this sample encode the identical CDR3. The chain joins TRBV27 to TRBJ2-2, with D hard to call. Trimming shortened V by 3 bases and J by 4 bases, and 9 bases separated the two germline ends. The germline V gene encodes CDR1 MNHEY and CDR2 SMNVEV (reference sequence). The CDR3 runs to 14 residues. In DNA, the CDR3 is TGTGCCAGCAGTTTGGGCAGTTCCACCGGGGAGCTGTTTTTT. Translation: CASSLGSSTGELFF.

The rearrangement joins TRBV7-8 to TRBJ2-4; D not resolved. Trimming shortened V by 5 bases and J by 6 bases, and 20 bases separated the two germline ends. CDR1 and CDR2 (germline): SGHVS, FQNEAQ. CDR3 length: 16 residues. The CDR3 DNA sequence: TGTGCCAGCAGCCCCCGGCTCGCAGAAGCTATAAACATTCAGTACTTC. It is translated as CASSPRLAEAINIQYF.

The V gene is TRBV10-2, the J gene TRBJ2-7, with D perhaps matching TRBD1 (6 bases). CDR3 size: 13 residues. Germline lookup yields CDR1 WSHSY and CDR2 SAAADI. V lost 3 bases to trimming and J lost 3 bases, with 9 bases between them. The chain's CDR3 is CASSDGTRYEQYF. The CDR3 DNA reads TGCGCCAGCAGTGATGGGACACGCTACGAGCAGTACTTC.

The chain has TRBV30 and TRBJ1-4, with 7 bases lining up with TRBD1. Trimming removed 6 bases from V and 4 bases from J; junction bases left unmatched: 2. This CDR3 has 12 amino acids. Germline lookup yields CDR1 GTSNPN and CDR2 SVGIG (reference sequence). CDR3 bases: TGTGCCTGCGACAGGGTTAATGAAAAACTGTTTTTT. Translating it yields CACDRVNEKLFF.

About this clone itself: At the DNA level, this CDR3 is encoded by other sequences in the same sample as well. The CDR3 bases are TGCAGTGCTAGAGTGGCAGAGACCCAGTACTTC. Its translation is CSARVAETQYF. The chain has TRBV20-1 and TRBJ2-5; D not certain. The ends were cut back, 1 base at V and 4 bases at J, with 4 bases in the middle. This CDR3 has 11 residues. Germline loops: CDR1 DFQATT, CDR2 SNEGSKA (reference sequence).

The chain has TRBV6-5 and TRBJ2-7, with 9 bases fitting TRBD1. The V and J ends lost 6 bases and 1 base, in that order; junction bases with no gene match: 7. Germline-derived CDR1 and CDR2 are MNHEY and SVGAGI. The CDR3 contains 15 residues. CDR3 amino acids: CASRSTGTGSYEQYF. CDR3 coding DNA: TGTGCCAGCAGGAGTACCGGGACAGGGTCCTACGAGCAGTACTTC.